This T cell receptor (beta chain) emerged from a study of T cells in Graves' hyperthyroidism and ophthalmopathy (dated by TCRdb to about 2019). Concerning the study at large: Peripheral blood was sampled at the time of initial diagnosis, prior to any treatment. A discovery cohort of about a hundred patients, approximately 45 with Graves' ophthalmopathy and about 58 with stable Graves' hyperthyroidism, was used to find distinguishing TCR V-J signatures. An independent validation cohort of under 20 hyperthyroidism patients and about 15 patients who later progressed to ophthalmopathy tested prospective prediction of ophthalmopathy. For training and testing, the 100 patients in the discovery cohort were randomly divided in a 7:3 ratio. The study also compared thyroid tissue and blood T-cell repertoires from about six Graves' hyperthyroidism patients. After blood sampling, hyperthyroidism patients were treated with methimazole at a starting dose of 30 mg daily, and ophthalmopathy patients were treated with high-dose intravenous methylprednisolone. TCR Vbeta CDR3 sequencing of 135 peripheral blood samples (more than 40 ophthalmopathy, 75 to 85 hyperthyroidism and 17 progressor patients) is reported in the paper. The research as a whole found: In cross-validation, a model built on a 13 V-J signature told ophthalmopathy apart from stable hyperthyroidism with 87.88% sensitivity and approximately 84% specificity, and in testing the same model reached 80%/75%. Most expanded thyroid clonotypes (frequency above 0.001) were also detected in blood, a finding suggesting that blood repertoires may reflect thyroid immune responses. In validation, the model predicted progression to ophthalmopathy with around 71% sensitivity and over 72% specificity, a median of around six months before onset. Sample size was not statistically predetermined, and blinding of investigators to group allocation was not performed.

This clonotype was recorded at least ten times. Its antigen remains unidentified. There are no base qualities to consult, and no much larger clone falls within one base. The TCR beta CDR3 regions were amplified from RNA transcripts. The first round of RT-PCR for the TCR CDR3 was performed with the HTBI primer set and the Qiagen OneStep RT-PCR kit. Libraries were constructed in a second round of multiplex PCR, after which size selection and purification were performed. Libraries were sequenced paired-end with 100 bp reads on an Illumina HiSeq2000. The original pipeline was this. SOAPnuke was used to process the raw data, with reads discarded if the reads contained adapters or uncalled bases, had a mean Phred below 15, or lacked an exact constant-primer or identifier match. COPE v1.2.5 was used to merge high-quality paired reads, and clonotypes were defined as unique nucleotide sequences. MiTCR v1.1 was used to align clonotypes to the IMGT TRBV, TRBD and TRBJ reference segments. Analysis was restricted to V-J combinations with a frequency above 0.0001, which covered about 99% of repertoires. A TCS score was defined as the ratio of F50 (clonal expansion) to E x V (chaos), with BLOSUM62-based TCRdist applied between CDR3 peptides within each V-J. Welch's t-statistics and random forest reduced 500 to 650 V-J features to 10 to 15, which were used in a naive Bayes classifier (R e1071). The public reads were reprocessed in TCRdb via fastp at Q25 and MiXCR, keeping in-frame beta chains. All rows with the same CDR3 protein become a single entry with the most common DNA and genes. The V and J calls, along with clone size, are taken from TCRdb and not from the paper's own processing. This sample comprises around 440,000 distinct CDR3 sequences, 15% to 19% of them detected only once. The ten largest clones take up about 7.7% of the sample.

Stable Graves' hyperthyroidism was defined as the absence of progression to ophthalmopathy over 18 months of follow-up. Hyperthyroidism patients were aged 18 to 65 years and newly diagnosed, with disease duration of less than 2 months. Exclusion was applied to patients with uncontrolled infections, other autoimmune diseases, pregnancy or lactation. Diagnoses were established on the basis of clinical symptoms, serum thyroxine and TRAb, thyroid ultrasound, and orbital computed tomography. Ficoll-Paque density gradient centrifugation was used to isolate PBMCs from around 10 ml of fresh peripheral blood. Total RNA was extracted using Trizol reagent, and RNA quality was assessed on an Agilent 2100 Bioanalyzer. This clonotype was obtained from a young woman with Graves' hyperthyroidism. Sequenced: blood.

The DNA sequence follows: TGTGCCAGCAGCCCGCGGGGGGACACTAGCACAGATACGCAGTATTTT. Its amino acids are CASSPRGDTSTDTQYF. The chain employs TRBV9 and TRBJ2-3; TRBD2 fits 8 bases in the junction. Ends trimmed: V by 4 bases, J by 0 bases; bases unmatched to a gene: 7. The CDR3 has 16 amino acids, counting the end cysteine and phenylalanine. Only CDR3 DNA is held: 48 bases, read in frame from base 1. The germline V gene gives CDR1 as SGDLS and CDR2 as YYNGEE.